This is a list of T cell receptor beta chains from one sample in a study of OX40 agonist ivuxolimab in advanced cancers. TCRdb's table, derived via immunoSEQ multiplex PCR, lists solely in-frame clones and lacks some. Altogether roughly 66,000 clones are present, 82% being singletons, with the ten largest covering 0.4% to 0.45%. The sample here was CD4+ or CD8+ T cells sorted from blood, taken in a trial of the OX40 agonist ivuxolimab. The receptors derive from an adult with an advanced solid tumor such as melanoma, head and neck, liver or kidney cancer. Each CDR3 is given without its conserved first and last residue. Each record gives: V gene, J gene, CDR3 protein.

TRBV7-3,TRBJ2-7,ASSFIGGSYEQY
TRBV6-5,TRBJ2-7,ASSVRLDSYEQY
TRBV9,TRBJ1-1,ASSVRVDTEAF
TRBV19,TRBJ2-1,ASSIDLGGQKQF
TRBV5-4,TRBJ2-1,ASSVASTSGVLQF
TRBV6-6,TRBJ2-1,ASSYRDRGRRDEQF
TRBV7-8,TRBJ1-1,ASSPRLPTGYATAF
TRBV7-2,TRBJ2-3,ASSFGDRGTDTQY
TRBV6-5,TRBJ1-2,ASSATGTANYGYT
TRBV11-2,TRBJ2-1,ASSQDGAGKSEQF
TRBV7-9,TRBJ2-3,ASSLYTSRSTDTQY
TRBV5-4,TRBJ2-3,ASSLRGPSTDTQY
TRBV7-2,TRBJ2-1,ASSLNSGYNEQF
TRBV6-5,TRBJ1-4,ASSHRGQGVF
TRBV10-1,TRBJ2-5,ASSAGQKETQY
TRBV7-2,TRBJ2-5,ASSLDRQETQY
TRBV29-1,TRBJ1-2,SVNGAGTLGYT
TRBV6-1,TRBJ1-2,ASSDSVRGHGYGYT
TRBV25-1,TRBJ2-4,ASSEVGGNKNIQY
TRBV6-1,TRBJ2-1,ASSEQKSWQF
TRBV7-2,TRBJ2-3,ASSRMSTDTQY
TRBV21-1,TRBJ2-7,ASSRLSGIDEQY
TRBV28,TRBJ1-1,AHAAGTGTLNTEAF
TRBV5-6,TRBJ1-1,ASSFGGEAF
TRBV9,TRBJ2-3,ASSVIRLAGRTDTQY
TRBV7-7,TRBJ2-4,ASSFDTGAKNIQY
TRBV6-1,TRBJ1-2,ASSAGQTSQDGYT
TRBV6-5,TRBJ2-3,ASRRQGTDTQY
TRBV5-5,TRBJ2-5,ASSSGRWETQY
TRBV9,TRBJ2-7,ASSVAPTGSYEQY
TRBV4-1,TRBJ2-3,ASSQAPVGDTQY
TRBV11-2,TRBJ1-3,ASSLVGISGNTIY
TRBV7-3,TRBJ2-1,ASSPGGLAGLNNEQF
TRBV5-4,TRBJ2-5,ASSRDRFDETQY
TRBV6-1,TRBJ1-2,ARFDPYQYGYT
TRBV5-1,TRBJ1-2,ASSLVAGVGYT
TRBV7-2,TRBJ2-3,ASSLVAGGTDTQY
TRBV14,TRBJ1-2,ASSQEGTGSVYGYT
TRBV10-2,TRBJ1-3,ASSYVGHPWKRTIY
TRBV29-1,TRBJ2-7,SVGGDTYEQY
TRBV5-1,TRBJ2-2,ASSLVPRTGELF
TRBV5-1,TRBJ2-2,ASNQGGVTGELF
TRBV27,TRBJ1-4,ASSPTGGANEKLF